Below are 5 T cell receptor beta chains sequenced from a single sample in a study of tumor and adjacent non-tumor tissue in lung cancer. Three rounds of nested PCR, following a modified ARM-PCR protocol, produced the TCRbeta library. Each CDR3 protein is one row after TCRdb ran MiXCR on the multiplex PCR reads. The sample has some 71,000 distinct CDR3 sequences, 55% to 80% seen once. This sample's RNA came from whole unsorted tissue. The sequenced material came from lung tumor tissue. The origin of the receptors is a woman in her forties with non-small cell lung cancer.

Comment on this clonotype: Given a much more abundant clone one base away, this may be a read error. The genes are TRBV14 and TRBJ2-4; 11 nucleotides line up with TRBD2. From germline, CDR1 is SGHDN and CDR2 FVKESK. The trim removed 5 bases at V and 3 bases at J, leaving 6 bases unmatched. The CDR3 contains 16 residues. The CDR3 region has the DNA TGTGCCAGCAGCGCTCCTAGCGGGAGGTTCAAAAACATTCAGTACTTC. Its protein product is CASSAPSGRFKNIQYF.

This sequence joins TRBV7-3 and TRBJ2-3, with D hard to call. The germline CDR1 and CDR2 sequences are SGHTA and FQGTGA. V lost 7 bases and J lost 6, with 14 bases in between. The CDR3 contains 13 residues. The CDR3 coding sequence is TGTGCCAGCACCACACGAGTCGGGGATACGCAGTATTTT. It translates to CASTTRVGDTQYF. The full variable domain, with the rest looked up from reference TRBV7-3 and TRBJ2-3, is GAGVSQTPSNKVTEKGKYVELRCDPISGHTALYWYRQSLGQGPEFLIYFQGTGAADDSGLPNDRFFAVRPEGSVSTLKIQRTERGDSAVYLCASTTRVGDTQYFGPGTRLTVL.

In its sample, this clonotype was seen a few times. A read error may explain this, as a much larger clone is one base away. The conserved phenylalanine or tryptophan is not found at the CDR3 terminus, so this likely reflects a read error. The CDR3 nucleotides read TGTGCCAGCAGCCAGGACCCGGGGGTCGCGGCCAGAAACATTCAGTACTTA. Translation gives CASSQDPGVAARNIQYL. The chain uses TRBV4-2 and TRBJ2-4; D is possibly TRBD2 (6 bases). Germline assignment: CDR1 LGHNA and CDR2 YNFKEQ. The CDR3 runs to 17 residues.

To note about this clonotype: The junction shows a germline mismatch at one end, possibly a read error. This chain uses TRBV11-2 with TRBJ2-3; D ambiguous. This CDR3 region has 11 residues. Germline V CDR1 and CDR2: SGHAT, FQNNGV. The CDR3 sequence is CAGSLSDLQYF. In DNA, the CDR3 is TGTGCCGGCAGCTTATCTGACTTGCAATATTTT.

To note about this clonotype: One end of the junction does not line up with germline, which may come from a read error. The J gene is TRBJ2-7, the V gene TRBV11-2; the match to TRBD2 covers 11 bases. The germline CDR1 and CDR2 sequences are SGHAT and FQNNGV. The CDR3 runs 15 residues. The CDR3 nucleotides are TGTGCCACCAGACACCCCGGGACTAGCGGATACGACCAGTACTTC. Protein: CATRHPGTSGYDQYF.